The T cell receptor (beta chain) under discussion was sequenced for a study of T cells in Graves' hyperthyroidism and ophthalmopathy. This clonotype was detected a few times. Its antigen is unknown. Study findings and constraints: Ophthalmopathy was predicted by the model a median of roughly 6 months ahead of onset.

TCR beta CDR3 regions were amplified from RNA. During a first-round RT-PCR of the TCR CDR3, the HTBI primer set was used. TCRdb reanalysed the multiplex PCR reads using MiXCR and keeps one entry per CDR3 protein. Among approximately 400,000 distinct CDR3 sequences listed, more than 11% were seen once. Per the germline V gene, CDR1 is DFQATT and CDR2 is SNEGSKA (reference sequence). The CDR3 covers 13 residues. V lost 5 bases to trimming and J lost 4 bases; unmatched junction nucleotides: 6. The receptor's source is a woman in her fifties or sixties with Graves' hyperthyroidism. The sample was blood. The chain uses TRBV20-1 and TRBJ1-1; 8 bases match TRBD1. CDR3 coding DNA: TGCAGTGCTGACAGGGGAGGTTCCACTGAAGCTTTCTTT. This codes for CSADRGGSTEAFF.